This is a list of T cell receptor beta chains from one sample in a study of shared clonotypes between healthy human individuals. The table came from immunoSEQ multiplex PCR; TCRdb's copy has only in-frame clones and leaves some out. Of 2 million to 2.5 million clones in the sample, over 85% were seen once. The sequenced material came from naive CD4+ T cells from PBMCs. All receptors come from a young man in good health. Some clones in this sample may be carry-over from other donors' samples. Each CDR3 is given with its conserved first and last residue. A D gene is named only where the DNA matches it firmly. Clone size is shown for a subset of rows, as once, few, many or a class of expanded clone.

TRBJ1-2	.	TRBV28	.	TGTGCCAGCAGTAACGACCTGTGGGTGGCCTATGGCTACACCTTC	CASSNDLWVAYGYTF
TRBJ1-3	TRBD1	TRBV5-1	.	TGCGCCAGCAGCATCACAGGGGGCGATGGAAACACCATATATTTT	CASSITGGDGNTIYF
TRBJ2-4	.	TRBV30	.	TGTGCCTGGAGTTCGGAGGGCTTTGCCAAAAACATTCAGTACTTC	CAWSSEGFAKNIQYF
TRBJ1-4	.	TRBV30	.	TGTGCCTGGAGCGAATTAAGGGACAAACTGTTTTTT	CAWSELRDKLFF
TRBJ2-1	TRBD2	TRBV7-3	.	TGTGCCAGCAGCTTACTTGGGACTAGCGGGAGAGATGAGCAGTTCTTC	CASSLLGTSGRDEQFF
TRBJ2-1	.	TRBV15	once	TGTGCCACCAGCAGAGGGTTTAGCGGAAGCTCCTACAATGAGCAGTTCTTC	CATSRGFSGSSYNEQFF
TRBJ2-7	TRBD2	TRBV5-1	.	TGCGCCAGCAGCCCTACTAGCGGGAGTTACGAGCAGTACTTC	CASSPTSGSYEQYF
TRBJ1-1	.	TRBV30	.	TGTGCCTGGAGTGTACTGGAACGGAGGGTGAGTGAAGCTTTCTTT	CAWSVLERRVSEAFF
TRBJ2-1	TRBD1	TRBV7-3	.	TGTGCCAGCAGCGTAGGGGCGGACAGGGTGAATGAGCAGTTCTTC	CASSVGADRVNEQFF
TRBJ2-3	TRBD2	TRBV11-3	.	TGTGCCAGCAGCTTACGTGGTAGCGGGATGGGCACAGATACGCAGTATTTT	CASSLRGSGMGTDTQYF
TRBJ2-7	.	TRBV20-1	.	TGCAGTGCCCAGAGGGGCCTCGAGCAGTACTTC	CSAQRGLEQYF
TRBJ1-3	TRBD1	TRBV9	.	TGTGCCAGCAGCGTAAAAGGACAGGGGGCTGGAAACACCATATATTTT	CASSVKGQGAGNTIYF
TRBJ2-7	.	TRBV15	.	TGTGCCACCAGCAGAGATGGTCGCCCGGGACTTAACTTCTACGAGCAGTACTTC	CATSRDGRPGLNFYEQYF
TRBJ2-2	.	TRBV5-1	.	TGCGCCAGCAGCCAGACGAACACCGGGGAGCTGTTTTTT	CASSQTNTGELFF
TRBJ1-3	.	TRBV5-1	.	TGCGCCAGCAGCTTGCGGGCCGCTGGAAACACCATATATTTT	CASSLRAAGNTIYF
TRBJ2-4	.	TRBV4-2	.	TGTGCCAGCAGCCTCCGAACAGGGGGGGAAACCAAAAACATTCAGTACTTC	CASSLRTGGETKNIQYF
TRBJ2-2	.	TRBV28	.	TGTGCCAGTACGAGTTCAAACACCGGGGAGCTGTTTTTT	CASTSSNTGELFF
TRBJ1-1	.	TRBV5-1	.	TGCGCCAGCAGCTTGAATAGGGTGGCTTTCTTT	CASSLNRVAFF
TRBJ2-1	.	TRBV28	.	TGTGCCAGCAGTTCTCCAGGGGAGGTATGGAATGAGCAGTTCTTC	CASSSPGEVWNEQFF
TRBJ1-1	.	TRBV28	.	TGTGCCAGCAGTTTAAAACGGCAGCGATCTTTCTTT	CASSLKRQRSFF
TRBJ2-7	TRBD1	TRBV7-9	.	TGTGCCAGCAGCCAAGGGACAGCTACCTACGAGCAGTACTTC	CASSQGTATYEQYF
TRBJ1-2	.	TRBV20-1	.	TGCAGTGCAAAAGACAGCTATGGCTACACCTTC	CSAKDSYGYTF
TRBJ2-2	.	TRBV7-8	.	TGTGCCAGCAGCTTATGGTCGAACACCGGGGAGCTGTTTTTT	CASSLWSNTGELFF
TRBJ2-7	.	TRBV4-1	.	TGCGCCAGCAGCCAAGATCGGGCAGGGGGGGGTTCCTACGAGCAGTACTTC	CASSQDRAGGGSYEQYF
TRBJ2-7	.	TRBV14	.	TGTGCCAGCAGCGATGACAGGCTAAGCTCCTACGAGCAGTACTTC	CASSDDRLSSYEQYF